A single sample is the source of the 22 T cell receptor beta chains below, sequenced in a study of T-cell reconstitution after alpha-beta-depleted transplantation in children. Preparing the TCRbeta library involved the use of unique molecular identifiers. One entry per CDR3 protein, called by TCRdb with MiXCR from the PCR reads. Of 600,000 to 700,000 distinct CDR3 sequences listed, over 15% are singletons. The material was PBMCs from the stem cell graft donor, obtained from the stem cell graft. Every receptor here comes from a human donor who donated a stem cell graft to a child with acute myeloid leukemia.

The rearrangement joins TRBV6-2 or TRBV6-3 to TRBJ1-3; perhaps TRBD1 as D (6 bases). Trimming removed 4 bases at V and 0 bases at J, with 10 bases between. This CDR3 comprises 15 residues. Germline CDR1 is MNHEY and CDR2 is SVGEGT. CDR3 bases: TGTGCCAGCAGTTCATTACAGGGCTCTGGAAACACCATATATTTT. It codes for CASSSLQGSGNTIYF.

The chain recombines TRBV24-1 with TRBJ2-1, with 9 positions matching TRBD2. This CDR3 comprises 15 residues. Germline V gene data show CDR1 as KGHDR and CDR2 as SFDVKD. V shed 3 bases, J shed 4 bases, and the junction held 3 bases outside the gene matches. The CDR3 region is CATSDLRGGYNEQFF. DNA of the CDR3: TGTGCCACCAGTGATCTGCGGGGGGGGTACAATGAGCAGTTCTTC.

This clonotype has at least ten counts. The rearrangement uses TRBV29-1 and TRBJ2-5, with a possible D match to TRBD1 (6 bases). There are 12 residues in the CDR3. Germline CDR1 is SQVTM and CDR2 is ANQGSEA. V shed 4 bases and J shed 3 bases, with 9 bases lying between them. The CDR3 sequence: CSVAQGKETQYF. The CDR3 bases are TGCAGCGTTGCACAGGGTAAAGAGACCCAGTACTTC.

The chain carries TRBV5-6 and TRBJ1-5; D uncertain. The germline V and J ends were trimmed by 3 bases and 2 bases, with 9 bases remaining between them. CDR1 and CDR2 from the germline V gene are SGHDT and YYEEEE. This CDR3 region has 14 residues. CDR3 amino acids: CASSSYFGNQPQHF. The DNA of the CDR3 is TGTGCCAGCAGCTCATATTTTGGCAATCAGCCCCAGCATTTT.

The V and J genes are TRBV7-2 and TRBJ2-1, with TRBD1 identical over 8 bases. CDR1 and CDR2 from the germline V gene are SGHTA and FQGNSA. V was pared by 1 base and J by 6 bases, with 11 bases of the junction left unmatched. The CDR3 length is 17 residues. CDR3 bases: TGTGCCAGCAGCTTAGGGGACTTGACAGGGACAGGCAATGAGCAGTTCTTC. Translating it yields CASSLGDLTGTGNEQFF.

In its sample, this clonotype was seen many times. The CDR3 sequence: CAISVDLAGSYEQYF. CDR3 nucleotide sequence: TGTGCCATCAGTGTTGATCTAGCGGGATCCTACGAGCAGTACTTC. The chain has TRBV10-3 and TRBJ2-7; 9 bases agree with TRBD2. V lost 4 bases and J lost 1; bases outside the gene matches: 5. The CDR3 contains 15 residues. Germline lookup yields CDR1 ENHRY and CDR2 SYGVKD.

The chain links TRBV4-2 to TRBJ2-3, with 7 bases lining up with TRBD1. Trimming removed 5 bases from V and 7 bases from J; junction bases left unmatched: 6. The CDR3 consists of 13 residues. Germline CDR1 reads LGHNA; CDR2 reads YNFKEQ. CDR3 loop: CASSRNRGHTQYF. CDR3 DNA: TGTGCCAGCAGCAGGAACAGGGGTCATACGCAGTATTTT.

The genes are TRBV12-3 or TRBV12-4 and TRBJ2-7, with D possibly matching TRBD1 (5 bases). The length of the CDR3 is 15 residues. Between the trimmed V and J ends, which lost 5 bases and 2 bases, there was a span of 16 bases. CDR3: CASSPNQGRTYEQYF. The DNA for the CDR3 is TGTGCCAGCAGTCCTAATCAGGGCAGGACCTACGAGCAGTACTTC.

This clonotype was seen many times. The junction does not match germline at one end; this may be a read error. The chain employs TRBV12-3 or TRBV12-4 and TRBJ2-5, with 9 bases identical to TRBD2. The CDR3 is made up of 14 amino acids. The CDR3 here is CASSLTSGQETQYF. Written as DNA, the CDR3 is TGCGCCAGCAGCTTGACTAGCGGCCAAGAGACCCAGTACTTC.

This clonotype was seen a few times. This chain uses TRBV20-1 with TRBJ2-5; D is perhaps TRBD2 (8 bases). Per the germline V gene, CDR1 is DFQATT and CDR2 is SNEGSKA (reference sequence). V lost 3 bases and J lost 5, with 16 bases in between. The CDR3 has 14 residues. The DNA for the CDR3 is TGCAGTGCTAGGAACAGGGGCGGGGGGGAGACCCAGTACTTC. This codes for CSARNRGGGETQYF.

The V call is TRBV27, the J call TRBJ2-7; perhaps TRBD2 as D (6 bases). Germline V gives CDR1 MNHEY, CDR2 SMNVEV (reference sequence). The V end was cut by 6 bases, the J end by 1 base, with 16 bases between. This CDR3 has 15 amino acids. The CDR3, as DNA: TGTGCCAGCAGGAGAACATCGGGGGTATCCTACGAGCAGTACTTC. Translated, it gives CASRRTSGVSYEQYF.

V usage is TRBV3-1 and J usage is TRBJ2-3; 8 nucleotides match TRBD1. V lost 6 bases and J lost 4; bases outside the gene matches: 6. The length of the CDR3 is 14 residues. Germline assignment: CDR1 LGHDT and CDR2 YNNKEL (reference sequence). For the CDR3, the DNA is TGTGCCAGCAGGCGGACAGGGCGGCCAGATACGCAGTATTTT. The encoded protein is CASRRTGRPDTQYF.

The chain links TRBV5-1 to TRBJ2-2; no clear D gene. CDR1 is SGHRS, CDR2 YFSETQ, per germline. The CDR3 runs 15 residues. V lost 0 bases and J lost 2, with 8 bases in between. CDR3 in DNA: TGCGCCAGCAGCTTGGCGGAGCATAACACCGGGGAGCTGTTTTTT. Its translation is CASSLAEHNTGELFF.

The rearrangement links TRBV7-9 to TRBJ2-7, with 9 bases aligning to TRBD1. The CDR3 covers 15 residues. Germline V gene data show CDR1 as SEHNR and CDR2 as FQNEAQ (reference sequence). V gave up 5 bases and J gave up 0 bases; unmatched junction bases: 5. CDR3 in amino acids: CASSRPDRGSYEQYF. CDR3 nucleotides: TGTGCCAGCAGCCGCCCGGACAGGGGCTCCTACGAGCAGTACTTC.

This clonotype was recorded at least ten times. V is TRBV5-6 and J is TRBJ2-1; 9 bases map to TRBD1. V gave up 3 bases and J gave up 5 bases; unmatched junction bases: 3. The CDR3 is 14 amino acids. Per germline, CDR1 SGHDT and CDR2 YYEEEE. CDR3 sequence: CASSWGTGNNEQFF. The CDR3 nucleotides are TGTGCCAGCAGCTGGGGGACAGGGAACAATGAGCAGTTCTTC.

This clonotype was counted many times. The CDR3 here is CSARAYGNLNQPQHF. The CDR3, as DNA: TGCAGTGCTAGAGCGTACGGGAATCTCAATCAGCCCCAGCATTTT. V usage is TRBV20-1 and J usage is TRBJ1-5; D unclear. Germline CDR1 reads DFQATT; CDR2 reads SNEGSKA (reference sequence). This CDR3 has 15 amino acids. Trimming pared 1 base from V and 3 bases from J, leaving 13 bases between.

This clonotype was seen ten or more times. The chain carries TRBV6-5 and TRBJ2-7; a weak D match, TRBD1 (6 bases). The germline V gene encodes CDR1 MNHEY and CDR2 SVGAGI. Trimming left V 2 bases short and J 2 bases short, with 16 bases between. The CDR3 runs 16 residues. For the CDR3, the DNA is TGTGCCAGCAGTTACCCAGTTGATACAGGGACCTACGAGCAGTACTTC. As protein: CASSYPVDTGTYEQYF.

Ten or more counts support this clonotype. V gene TRBV20-1 combines with J gene TRBJ2-7, with unresolved D. The V and J ends lost 0 bases and 4 bases respectively, with 7 bases between them. CDR3 length: 12 residues. Germline CDR1 is DFQATT and CDR2 is SNEGSKA (reference sequence). The CDR3 DNA is TGCAGTGCTAGAGAAAACATGTACGAGCAGTACTTC. It encodes CSARENMYEQYF.

This clonotype was seen repeatedly, ten times or more. V is TRBV5-5 and J is TRBJ1-1; D possibly corresponds to TRBD1 (5 bases). V was trimmed by 2 bases and J by 5 bases, leaving 13 bases between them. The CDR3 contains 14 residues. Germline V gives CDR1 SGHKS, CDR2 YYEKEE (reference sequence). CDR3 protein: CASSFLEGRTEAFF. As DNA, the CDR3 is TGTGCCAGCAGCTTTCTGGAGGGGCGGACTGAAGCTTTCTTT.

This clonotype was seen ten or more times. CDR3 sequence: CASSPLDSGTQYF. CDR3 in DNA: TGTGCCAGCTCACCACTAGACAGCGGGACCCAGTACTTC. The chain has TRBV18 and TRBJ2-5; D might be TRBD1 or TRBD2, each matching 5 bases. The CDR3 consists of 13 residues. Trimming shortened V by 1 base and J by 7 bases, and 10 bases separated the two germline ends. Germline V gene lookup returns CDR1 KGHSH and CDR2 LQKENI.

The chain combines TRBV6-5 with TRBJ2-3; D gene ambiguous. CDR1 is MNHEY and CDR2 is SVGAGI in the germline V gene. V was trimmed by 0 bases and J by 7 bases, leaving 11 bases between them. This CDR3 spans 14 amino acids. The CDR3 sequence is CASSYSPGTHTQYF. CDR3 bases: TGTGCCAGCAGTTACTCCCCTGGCACCCATACGCAGTATTTT.

The chain couples TRBV24-1 to TRBJ2-2; 8 bases agree with TRBD1. This CDR3 is 16 amino acids long. V was pared by 3 bases and J by 7 bases, with 9 bases of the junction left unmatched. Germline assignment: CDR1 KGHDR and CDR2 SFDVKD. For the CDR3, the DNA is TGTGCCACCAGTGATAGGCAGGGGGCAGTGGACGGGGAGCTGTTTTTT. It codes for CATSDRQGAVDGELFF.